The T cell receptor (beta chain) described here comes from a study of low-dose radiotherapy and immunotherapy resistance in tumors (dated by TCRdb to between 2021 and 2024). With respect to the entire study: Patients in Cohort 1 were given 0.5 Gy per fraction every 2 weeks, and the prescribed total PTV dose was 6.5 Gy. Patients in Cohort 2 were given 1 Gy per fraction every two weeks, for a total of 13 Gy across 26 weeks. Every two weeks, patients got intravenous cyclophosphamide at 200 mg/m2, given one day ahead of each radiation and immunotherapy administration. Eight patients were included in the translational analysis: three from the first dose cohort and the first five from the second dose cohort. Nivolumab was administered intravenously as a 240 mg flat dose every two weeks, and ipilimumab was administered intravenously at 1 mg/kg every six weeks. Starting on cycle 1 day 1, patients took 300 mg of aspirin by mouth once daily for four cycles. The trial did not randomize participants into treatment groups.

To make first-strand cDNA, Superscript III was used along with a set of TRAV- and TRBV-specific primers so that both the TCRalpha and TCRbeta chains were covered. TCRs were amplified for around 20 PCR cycles with Phusion, using a constant-region primer paired with the adapter attached to the V primers. The isolated mRNA was amplified using the MessageAmp II aRNA Amplification Kit, with in vitro transcription performed for 15 to 20 hours at 37 degrees C. The Dynabeads mRNA DIRECT Purification Kit was used to isolate the mRNA for TCR sequencing. Indexed Illumina adapters were added in a second Phusion PCR of around 23 cycles, and the PCR products were purified with AMPure XP beads. On the study's bioinformatics: Custom Perl scripts pooled TCR sequences encoding the same protein, removed out-of-frame sequences and computed each clonotype's abundance. Any TCR sequence backed by just one read was left out of the analysis. Repertoire metrics included Shannon entropy, Gini index, clonality, richness, and frequency of TCRs shared between repertoires. TCRdb reanalyzed the raw reads on its own, using fastp at Q25 for trimming and MiXCR for clone calling, and kept in-frame beta chains. Every entry covers one CDR3 protein and lists the most common genes and DNA from its rows. It is TCRdb's table, rather than the study itself, that gives the V and J calls and clone size. Here the sample has about 6,600 distinct CDR3 sequences; 53% occur a single time. The ten largest clones add up to roughly 13% of the sample.

There are a few counts of this clonotype. Its antigen is currently not known. Base qualities are not provided; no much larger clone lies one nucleotide away. CDR3 length: 16 amino acids, cysteine to phenylalanine. The DNA shown is the 48-base CDR3, in frame from base 1. CDR1 and CDR2 (LNHNV, YYDKDF) derive from the germline V gene (reference sequence). The junction shows trimming of 3 bases on V and 4 bases on J, and the gene matches do not reach 9 bases of it. Donors were enrolled in RACIN, a single-arm phase I dose-escalation trial combining nivolumab, ipilimumab, aspirin, low-dose cyclophosphamide and low-dose radiotherapy. To be eligible, a patient needed to have an advanced solid tumor that was TIL-negative.

The clonotype originates from a human donor with advanced metastatic prostate, ovarian, gallbladder or colorectal cancer (not recorded which). This table probably holds off-target reads from a library built for another chain. The sequence joins TRBV15 to TRBJ2-7, and 10 junctional nucleotides match TRBD2. The DNA sequence is as follows: TGTGCCACCAGCAGGGGTAGCGGGAGGACGAAATACGAGCAGTACTTC. It translates as CATSRGSGRTKYEQYF.